The rows below give T cell receptor beta chains drawn from one sample of a study of blood T cells in healthy people across ages. In TCRdb, the 5' RACE reads were re-called with MiXCR into one record per CDR3 protein. The data show hundreds of thousands of distinct CDR3 sequences, around 24% seen once. The sample also formed part of further work on T cells of mothers and their children.

Material for sequencing was blood. The receptors derive from a boy aged 5-17 years in good health. The conserved cysteine and the conserved F or W are not part of the CDR3 here. Fields, in order: V gene, CDR3 protein.

TRBV11-2 ASSLAGHVINEQF
TRBV6-5 ASSIDRDEKLF
TRBV12-3/TRBV12-4 ASSVGRSYEQY
TRBV9 ASSVARGYEQY
TRBV28 ASSRGRAGTGELF
TRBV19 ASRLHGTGEETQY
TRBV20-1 SAREGREKLF
TRBV7-2 ASSRNRAYNEQF
TRBV7-2 ASSSMGGNTEAF
TRBV28 ASGGGTPYEQY
TRBV4-3 ASSQEPAGGPTGELF
TRBV7-2 ASSTGGTTQY
TRBV7-2 ASRRDGSFHEQY
TRBV29-1 SVQGENKNIQY
TRBV7-9 ASSLGVTPYREKLF
TRBV12-3/TRBV12-4 ASSGQGLPTDTQY
TRBV19 ASSARLNNEQF
TRBV3-1 ASSQDSDGQGWWNIQY